This is a list of T cell receptor beta chains from one sample in a study of cytomegalovirus exposure and HLA in healthy donors. The protocol was immunoSEQ multiplex PCR, while the TCRdb copy is restricted to in-frame clones and leaves out a portion. Of 210,000 or so clones in the sample, around 84% were seen once. The sequencing sample was made of PBMCs. The origin of the receptors is a girl aged 2-15 years in good health and CMV-seronegative. Both conserved end residues are part of each CDR3. D genes are given only for firm matches. Only some rows state a clone size, as once, few, many or a class for expanded clones.

TRBJ1-1 | . | . | TRBV9 | CASSVAGHDTEAFF | TGTGCCAGCAGCGTAGCAGGTCATGACACTGAAGCTTTCTTT
TRBJ2-5 | . | TRBD2 | TRBV2 | CASSEAGGPGETQYF | TGTGCCAGCAGTGAAGCGGGAGGGCCTGGGGAGACCCAGTACTTC
TRBJ2-7 | . | TRBD2 | TRBV27 | CASSFGGGSYEQYF | TGTGCCAGCAGTTTTGGGGGGGGTTCCTACGAGCAGTACTTC
TRBJ1-1 | few | TRBD1 | TRBV5-1 | CASSWAQGQGTEAFF | TGCGCCAGCAGCTGGGCACAGGGGCAGGGCACTGAAGCTTTCTTT
TRBJ1-1 | . | TRBD1 | TRBV6-1 | CASSEGDRGYTEAFF | TGTGCCAGCAGTGAAGGGGACAGGGGGTACACTGAAGCTTTCTTT
TRBJ2-1 | . | TRBD2 | TRBV19 | CASSARLAGEQFF | TGTGCCAGTAGTGCCCGACTAGCTGGTGAGCAGTTCTTC
TRBJ1-3 | few | . | TRBV10-3 | CAISESSSSGNTIYF | TGTGCCATCAGTGAGTCTAGCAGCTCTGGAAACACCATATATTTT
TRBJ2-1 | . | TRBD2 | TRBV18 | CASSPLADGNNEQFF | TGTGCCAGCTCACCTCTAGCGGATGGGAACAATGAGCAGTTCTTC
TRBJ2-1 | . | TRBD2 | TRBV10-2 | CASRRTSGNYNEQFF | TGCGCCAGCAGACGGACTAGCGGGAACTACAATGAGCAGTTCTTC
TRBJ2-7 | once | TRBD1 | TRBV27 | CASRQDRVEGEQYF | TGTGCCAGCAGGCAGGACAGGGTGGAAGGGGAGCAGTACTTC
TRBJ2-3 | once | TRBD2 | TRBV11-3 | CASSFTSGDTQYF | TGTGCCAGCAGCTTCACTAGCGGAGATACGCAGTATTTT
TRBJ2-4 | . | . | TRBV5-6 | CASSLGGQRNIQYF | TGTGCCAGCAGCTTGGGGGGACAAAGAAACATTCAGTACTTC
TRBJ2-3 | once | TRBD1 | TRBV14 | CASSHHPGQGTDTQYF | TGTGCCAGCAGCCATCACCCGGGACAGGGAACAGATACGCAGTATTTT
TRBJ2-7 | . | TRBD1 | TRBV19 | CASSGGQGVSYEQYF | TGTGCCAGTAGTGGGGGACAGGGGGTATCCTACGAGCAGTACTTC
TRBJ1-2 | once | TRBD1 | TRBV6-1 | CASSEPRDRAAYGYTF | TGTGCCAGCAGTGAACCCCGGGACAGGGCTGCCTATGGCTACACCTTC
TRBJ1-2 | . | . | TRBV6-1 | CASSELARTLYGYTF | TGTGCCAGCAGTGAACTAGCCAGGACCCTCTATGGCTACACCTTC
TRBJ1-2 | . | . | TRBV19 | CASSMGRRSYGYTF | TGTGCCAGTAGTATGGGGAGGCGATCATATGGCTACACCTTC
TRBJ2-7 | . | . | TRBV7-3 | CASSVATGRYEQYF | TGTGCCAGCAGCGTGGCCACAGGGCGGTACGAGCAGTACTTC
TRBJ1-1 | . | TRBD1 | TRBV7-8 | CASSSPPGQGNTEAFF | TGTGCCAGCAGCTCACCGCCGGGACAGGGGAACACTGAAGCTTTCTTT
TRBJ2-3 | . | TRBD2 | TRBV30 | CAWSRGVPSTDTQYF | TGTGCCTGGAGTCGGGGGGTTCCTAGCACAGATACGCAGTATTTT
TRBJ2-5 | . | . | TRBV6-1 | CASSGGRETQYF | TGTGCCAGCAGTGGGGGGCGGGAGACCCAGTACTTC
TRBJ2-7 | once | . | TRBV7-2 | CASSLVQGGEQYF | TGTGCCAGCAGCTTAGTACAGGGTGGCGAGCAGTACTTC
TRBJ2-7 | . | TRBD1 | TRBV7-2 | CASSSDRGVGEQYF | TGTGCCAGCAGCTCTGACAGGGGCGTTGGCGAGCAGTACTTC
TRBJ2-7 | . | TRBD2 | TRBV5-6 | CASSWGTSLNEQYF | TGTGCCAGCAGCTGGGGGACTAGCCTGAACGAGCAGTACTTC
TRBJ2-2 | few | . | TRBV6-1 | CASMGRHTGELFF | TGTGCCAGCATGGGGCGGCACACCGGGGAGCTGTTTTTT
TRBJ1-2 | . | . | TRBV28 | CASIAERPSYGYTF | TGTGCCAGCATCGCCGAGCGGCCTTCCTATGGCTACACCTTC
TRBJ2-5 | . | TRBD1 | TRBV30 | CAWGGQVQETQYF | TGTGCCTGGGGGGGACAGGTTCAAGAGACCCAGTACTTC
TRBJ1-4 | . | TRBD1 | TRBV7-2 | CASSSGQGTNEKLFF | TGTGCCAGCAGCTCCGGACAGGGAACTAATGAAAAACTGTTTTTT
TRBJ2-3 | . | . | TRBV6-1 | CASLRNRASTDTQYF | TGTGCCAGCCTTCGAAACAGGGCTAGCACAGATACGCAGTATTTT
TRBJ2-5 | . | TRBD2 | TRBV9 | CASSVLTSGNQETQYF | TGTGCCAGCAGCGTATTAACTAGCGGAAACCAAGAGACCCAGTACTTC
TRBJ2-7 | once | . | TRBV7-2 | CASSSSSYEQYF | TGTGCCAGCAGCTCCTCCTCCTACGAGCAGTACTTC
TRBJ1-2 | . | TRBD1 | TRBV12-5 | CASGLEQAGTGGLFLYGYTF | TGTGCTAGTGGTTTGGAACAGGCCGGGACAGGGGGCCTTTTTTTATATGGCTACACCTTC
TRBJ1-1 | . | . | TRBV29-1 | CSVPFRGGAEAFF | TGCAGCGTGCCCTTTAGGGGAGGGGCTGAAGCTTTCTTT
TRBJ1-2 | once | TRBD1 | TRBV7-8 | CASSLGPGAITGVGYTF | TGTGCCAGCAGCCTAGGGCCGGGGGCAATCACAGGGGTTGGCTACACCTTC
TRBJ2-3 | . | . | TRBV18 | CASSPTVPGMDTQYF | TGTGCCAGCTCACCGACAGTCCCGGGCATGGATACGCAGTATTTT
TRBJ2-5 | . | TRBD2 | TRBV5-1 | CASSLLYREGKGKETQYF | TGCGCCAGCAGCTTGCTTTACCGGGAGGGCAAAGGGAAAGAGACCCAGTACTTC
TRBJ2-5 | . | TRBD2 | TRBV11-2 | CASRTGTSGGAQYF | TGTGCCAGCAGAACCGGGACTAGCGGGGGGGCCCAGTACTTC
TRBJ2-2 | . | . | TRBV14 | CASSQMAPGELFF | TGTGCCAGCAGCCAGATGGCACCCGGGGAGCTGTTTTTT
TRBJ2-3 | . | TRBD2 | TRBV30 | CAWSRGGHLTDTQYF | TGTGCCTGGAGTCGGGGGGGGCACCTCACAGATACGCAGTATTTT
TRBJ2-7 | . | TRBD2 | TRBV4-1 | CASSQDGTSGDYEQYF | TGCGCCAGCAGCCAAGATGGGACTAGCGGGGATTACGAGCAGTACTTC
TRBJ2-3 | . | . | TRBV7-8 | CASSPNASITSTDTQYF | TGTGCCAGCAGCCCAAATGCAAGCATCACTAGCACAGATACGCAGTATTTT
TRBJ2-7 | . | . | TRBV13 | CASSFEGEIYEQYF | TGTGCCAGCAGCTTTGAGGGAGAAATCTACGAGCAGTACTTC
TRBJ2-5 | . | . | TRBV5-8 | CASSSLQGIQETQYF | TGTGCCAGCAGCTCCCTACAGGGTATCCAAGAGACCCAGTACTTC
TRBJ2-7 | . | . | TRBV7-9 | CASSFRGPLPYEQYF | TGTGCCAGCAGCTTCAGGGGTCCCCTACCCTACGAGCAGTACTTC
TRBJ2-1 | . | . | TRBV29-1 | CSVEDPQGAYNEQFF | TGCAGCGTTGAAGATCCGCAGGGCGCCTACAATGAGCAGTTCTTC
TRBJ2-7 | . | . | TRBV7-9 | CASSSIRGRRYEQYF | TGTGCCAGCAGTTCAATCAGGGGACGGCGCTACGAGCAGTACTTC
TRBJ1-1 | . | TRBD1 | TRBV19 | CASSIRKPDRSTEAFF | TGTGCCAGTAGTATAAGAAAACCGGACAGGAGCACTGAAGCTTTCTTT
TRBJ2-7 | . | . | TRBV6-6 | CASSTSGGGGYEQYF | TGTGCCAGCAGTACCTCGGGGGGCGGAGGGTACGAGCAGTACTTC
TRBJ1-2 | . | TRBD1 | TRBV7-2 | CASSPDRGSYGYTF | TGTGCCAGCAGCCCAGACAGGGGCAGCTATGGCTACACCTTC
TRBJ1-1 | . | . | TRBV5-4 | CASSLEGENTEAFF | TGTGCCAGCAGCTTGGAAGGGGAGAACACTGAAGCTTTCTTT
TRBJ2-2 | few | . | TRBV7-9 | CASSRVYTGELFF | TGTGCCAGCAGCCGTGTGTACACCGGGGAGCTGTTTTTT
TRBJ2-1 | . | TRBD2 | TRBV6-5 | CASSYGGLAAYNEQFF | TGTGCCAGCAGTTACGGGGGACTAGCGGCCTACAATGAGCAGTTCTTC
TRBJ2-5 | . | TRBD1 | TRBV13 | CASSSTPKLPTGGETQYF | TGTGCCAGCAGCTCTACGCCCAAATTACCGACAGGGGGAGAGACCCAGTACTTC
TRBJ2-1 | . | TRBD2 | TRBV4-1 | CASSQVSGAAYNEQFF | TGCGCCAGCAGCCAAGTCAGCGGGGCCGCCTACAATGAGCAGTTCTTC